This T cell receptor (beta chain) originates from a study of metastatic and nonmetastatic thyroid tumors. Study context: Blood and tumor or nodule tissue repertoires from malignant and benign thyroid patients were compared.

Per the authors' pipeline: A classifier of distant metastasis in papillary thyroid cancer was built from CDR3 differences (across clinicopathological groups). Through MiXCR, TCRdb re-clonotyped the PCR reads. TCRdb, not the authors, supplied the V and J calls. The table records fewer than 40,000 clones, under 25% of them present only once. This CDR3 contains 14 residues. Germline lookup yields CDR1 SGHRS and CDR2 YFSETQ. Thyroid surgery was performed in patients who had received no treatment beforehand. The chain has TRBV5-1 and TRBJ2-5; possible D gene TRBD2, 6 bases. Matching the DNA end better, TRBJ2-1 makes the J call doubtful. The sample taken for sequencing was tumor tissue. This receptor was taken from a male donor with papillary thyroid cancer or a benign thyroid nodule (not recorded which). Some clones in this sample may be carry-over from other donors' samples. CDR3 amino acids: CASSLNGGSYEQFF. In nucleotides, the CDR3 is TGCGCCAGCAGCTTGAACGGAGGGTCCTATGAGCAGTTCTTC.